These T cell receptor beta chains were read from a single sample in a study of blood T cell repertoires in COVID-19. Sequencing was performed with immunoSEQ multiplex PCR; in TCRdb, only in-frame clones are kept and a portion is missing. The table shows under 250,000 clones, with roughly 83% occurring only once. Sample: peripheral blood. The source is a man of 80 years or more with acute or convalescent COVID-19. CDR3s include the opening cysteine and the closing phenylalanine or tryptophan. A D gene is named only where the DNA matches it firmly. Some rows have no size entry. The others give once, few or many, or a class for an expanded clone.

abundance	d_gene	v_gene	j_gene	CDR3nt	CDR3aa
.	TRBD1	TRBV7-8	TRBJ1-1	TGTGCCAGCAGCGCGCAGACAGGGCGGATCTACACTGAAGCTTTCTTT	CASSAQTGRIYTEAFF
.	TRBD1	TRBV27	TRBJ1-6	TGTGCCAGCCGCCTTCATACGGGACAGGGTAATTCACCCCTCCACTTT	CASRLHTGQGNSPLHF
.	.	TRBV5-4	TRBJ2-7	TGTGCCAGCAGCTTCAGGGGCTACGAGCAGTACTTC	CASSFRGYEQYF
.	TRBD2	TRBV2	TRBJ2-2	TGTGCCAGCAGTATGAGCGGGAGTGGAACCGGGGAGCTGTTTTTT	CASSMSGSGTGELFF
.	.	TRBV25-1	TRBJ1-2	TGTGCCAGTAGACTGGCGGGGGCGGATGGCTACACCTTC	CASRLAGADGYTF
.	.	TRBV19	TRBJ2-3	TGTGCCAGTAGGCCCAGGGGTGAGGGAGATACGCAGTATTTT	CASRPRGEGDTQYF
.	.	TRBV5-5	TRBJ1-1	TGTGCCAGCAGCTCCCTGTCTTCGAACACTGAAGCTTTCTTT	CASSSLSSNTEAFF
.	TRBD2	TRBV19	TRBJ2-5	TGTGCCATGTCGGGGACCCCTCACGAACTAGCGGGAGAGGAAGAGACCCAGTACTTC	CAMSGTPHELAGEEETQYF
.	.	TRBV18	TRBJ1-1	TGTGCCAGTTCAAATACAGGGAACACTGAAGCTTTCTTT	CASSNTGNTEAFF
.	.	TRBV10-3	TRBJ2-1	TGTGCCATCACGACTGTCTACAATGAGCAGTTCTTC	CAITTVYNEQFF
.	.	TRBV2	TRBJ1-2	TGTGCCAGCAGTGAAGCGGGCAGGGGATATGGCTACACCTTC	CASSEAGRGYGYTF
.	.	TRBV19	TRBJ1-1	TGTGCCAGTAGTATTAGGCCTGGGGCCTTGAACACTGAAGCTTTCTTT	CASSIRPGALNTEAFF
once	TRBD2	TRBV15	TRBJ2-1	TGTGCCACCAGCAGAGACTTTACCGGGACTACCAACAATGAGCAGTTCTTC	CATSRDFTGTTNNEQFF
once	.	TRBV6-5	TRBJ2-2	TGTGCCAGCAGTTTGCACCGAACAGGGAACACCGGGGAGCTGTTTTTT	CASSLHRTGNTGELFF
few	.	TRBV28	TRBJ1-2	TGTGCCAGCAGCATAGGGTGGGAGAATGGCTACACCTTC	CASSIGWENGYTF
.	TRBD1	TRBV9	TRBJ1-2	TGTGCCAGCAGCGAGACAGGGCGGTATGGCTACACCTTC	CASSETGRYGYTF
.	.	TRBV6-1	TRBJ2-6	TGTGCCAGCAGTGTCCGGACAGCCAGCTCTGGGGCCAACGTCCTGACTTTC	CASSVRTASSGANVLTF
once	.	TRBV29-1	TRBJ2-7	TGCAGCGTTAATGGAGCGGGTAAAGGGTACGAGCAGTACTTC	CSVNGAGKGYEQYF
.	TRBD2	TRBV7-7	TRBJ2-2	TGTGCTAGCAGCCCCAGGGCTAGCGGGTTCGTCGCGAACACCGGGGAGCTGTTTTTT	CASSPRASGFVANTGELFF
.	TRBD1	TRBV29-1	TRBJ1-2	TGCAGCGTTGGCGGGACAGGGGGCTCTAACTATGGCTACACCTTC	CSVGGTGGSNYGYTF
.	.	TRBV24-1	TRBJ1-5	TGTGCCACCGCAGAGGGAGGGGTCAATCAGCCCCAGCATTTT	CATAEGGVNQPQHF
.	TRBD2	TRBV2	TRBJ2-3	TGTGCCAGCAGCGCCTCGGGACTAGCGTTCCAAGGGGATACGCAGTATTTT	CASSASGLAFQGDTQYF
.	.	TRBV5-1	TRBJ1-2	TGCGCCAGCAGCCCAGGGAATCAGTATGGCTACACCTTC	CASSPGNQYGYTF
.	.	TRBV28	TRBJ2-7	TGTGCCAGCCGGGACATCTCCTACGAGCAGTACTTC	CASRDISYEQYF
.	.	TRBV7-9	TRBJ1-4	TGTGCCAGCAGCCTCAGGGGAGGGATTGGAACTAATGAAAAACTGTTTTTT	CASSLRGGIGTNEKLFF
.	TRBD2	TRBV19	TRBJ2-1	TGTGCCAGTAGTATTTCACAAGCGGGAGAGCAGTTCTTC	CASSISQAGEQFF
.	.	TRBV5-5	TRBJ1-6	TGTGCCAGCAGAGCTTTGAGTTCCTATAATTCACCCCTCCACTTT	CASRALSSYNSPLHF
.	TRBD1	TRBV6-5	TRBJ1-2	TGTGCCAGCAGCTACATTACAGGGGGCCAAGGCTACACCTTC	CASSYITGGQGYTF
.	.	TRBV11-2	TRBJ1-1	TGTGCCAGCAGCTGGGACACCACTGAAGCTTTCTTT	CASSWDTTEAFF
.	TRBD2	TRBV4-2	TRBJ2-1	TGTGCCAGCAGCCGCCTACTAGCGGGAGTAGGGAATGAGCAGTTCTTC	CASSRLLAGVGNEQFF
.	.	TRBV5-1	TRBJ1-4	TGCGCCAGCAGCCCATCCGGGACAAGTAATGAAAAACTGTTTTTT	CASSPSGTSNEKLFF
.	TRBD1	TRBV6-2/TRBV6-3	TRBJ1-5	TGTGCCAGCAGTAGGACCGGGACAGGGGGTCAGCCCCAGCATTTT	CASSRTGTGGQPQHF
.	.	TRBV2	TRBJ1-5	TGTGCCAGCAGCCCCGACAGTAATCAGCCCCAGCATTTT	CASSPDSNQPQHF
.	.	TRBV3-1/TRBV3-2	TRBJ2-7	TGTGCCAGCAGCCTCACAGACTACGAGCAGTACTTC	CASSLTDYEQYF
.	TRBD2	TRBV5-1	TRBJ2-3	TGCGCCAGCAGCCCGGGACTAGCGGGGGGGGCGGATACGCAGTATTTT	CASSPGLAGGADTQYF
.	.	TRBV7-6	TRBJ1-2	TGTGCCAGCAGCCCCGCGACAGGAACGAACTATGGCTACACCTTC	CASSPATGTNYGYTF
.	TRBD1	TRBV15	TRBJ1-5	TGTGCCACCAGCATGTTAGGACAGGGTGATTATCAGCCCCAGCATTTT	CATSMLGQGDYQPQHF
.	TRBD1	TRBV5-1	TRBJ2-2	TGCGCCAGCAGGAGGACAGGGGGCACCGGGGAGCTGTTTTTT	CASRRTGGTGELFF
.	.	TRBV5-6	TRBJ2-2	TGTGCCAGCAGCTTGAGTAGATTGAACACCGGGGAGCTGTTTTTT	CASSLSRLNTGELFF
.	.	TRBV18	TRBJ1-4	TGTGCCAGCTCACCACTCGGGGTTGAAAAACTGTTTTTT	CASSPLGVEKLFF
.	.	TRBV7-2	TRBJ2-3	TGTGCCAGCAGCCTTTACACAGATACGCAGTATTTT	CASSLYTDTQYF
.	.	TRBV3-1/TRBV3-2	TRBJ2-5	TGTGCCAGCAGCAGCGGGTCTCCCATTTTCTCTGAGACCCAGTACTTC	CASSSGSPIFSETQYF
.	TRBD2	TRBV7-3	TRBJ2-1	TGTGCCAGCAGCCCGAAAGCCCTAGCGGGAGAGAATGAGCAGTTCTTC	CASSPKALAGENEQFF
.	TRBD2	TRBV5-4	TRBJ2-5	TGTGCCAGCAGCTCTGGGACTAGCGCCCAAGAGACCCAGTACTTC	CASSSGTSAQETQYF
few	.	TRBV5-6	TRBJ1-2	TGTGCCAGCAGCTCAGACAGGCTCTATGGCTACACCTTC	CASSSDRLYGYTF
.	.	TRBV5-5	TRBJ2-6	TGTGCCAGCAGCTTGGTACTACCTGCCTCTGGGGCCAACGTCCTGACTTTC	CASSLVLPASGANVLTF
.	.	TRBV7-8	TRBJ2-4	TGTGCCAGCAGCTTAGAACGTGGGCCATTTCTAGCCAAAAACATTCAGTACTTC	CASSLERGPFLAKNIQYF
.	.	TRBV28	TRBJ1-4	TGTGCCAGCAGAACGGCCGCAAAGCGGACTAATGAAAAACTGTTTTTT	CASRTAAKRTNEKLFF
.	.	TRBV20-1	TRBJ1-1	TGCAGTGCTAGTGATGGACAGATGAACACTGAAGCTTTCTTT	CSASDGQMNTEAFF
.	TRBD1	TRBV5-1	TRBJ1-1	TGCGCCAGCAGCCACGGACAGGGTGAAGCTTTCTTT	CASSHGQGEAFF
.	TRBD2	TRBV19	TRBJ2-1	TGTGCCAGTAGAATAGCGGGGGGGCCCCATGAGCAGTTCTTC	CASRIAGGPHEQFF
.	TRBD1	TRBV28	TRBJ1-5	TGTGCCAGCAGCTCCGGGACAGTACAGGAGCCCCAGCATTTT	CASSSGTVQEPQHF
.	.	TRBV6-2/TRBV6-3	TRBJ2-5	TGTGCCAGCAGTTGGTTATCGGGGGACAGCCTGTCCCGAGAGACCCAGTACTTC	CASSWLSGDSLSRETQYF
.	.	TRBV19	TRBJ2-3	TGTGCCAGTAGTATCATTGGGGCAAGCACAGATACGCAGTATTTT	CASSIIGASTDTQYF